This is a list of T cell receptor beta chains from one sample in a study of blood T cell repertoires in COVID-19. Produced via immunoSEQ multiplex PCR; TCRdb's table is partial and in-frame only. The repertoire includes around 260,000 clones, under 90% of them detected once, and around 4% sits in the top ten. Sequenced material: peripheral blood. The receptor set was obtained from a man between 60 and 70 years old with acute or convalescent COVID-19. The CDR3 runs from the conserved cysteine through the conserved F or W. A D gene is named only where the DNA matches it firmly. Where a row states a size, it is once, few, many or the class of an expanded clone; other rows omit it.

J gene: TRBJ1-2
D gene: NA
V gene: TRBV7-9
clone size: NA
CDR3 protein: CASSLAGGEYGYTF
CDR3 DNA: TGTGCCAGCAGCTTAGCTGGGGGGGAGTATGGCTACACCTTC

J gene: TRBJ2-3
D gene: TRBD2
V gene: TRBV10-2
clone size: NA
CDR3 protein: CATSLSGSTDTQYF
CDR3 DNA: TGCGCCACTAGTCTTAGCGGGAGCACAGATACGCAGTATTTT

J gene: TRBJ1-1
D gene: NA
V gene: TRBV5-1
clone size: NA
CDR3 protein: CASSLGGQGTFF
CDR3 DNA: TGCGCCAGCAGCTTGGGGGGCCAGGGTACTTTCTTT

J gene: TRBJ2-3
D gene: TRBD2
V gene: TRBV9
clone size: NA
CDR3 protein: CASSPSGSTDTQYF
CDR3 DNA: TGTGCCAGCAGTCCTAGCGGGAGCACAGATACGCAGTATTTT

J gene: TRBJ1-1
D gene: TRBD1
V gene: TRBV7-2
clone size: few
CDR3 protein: CASRAGGWQTEAFF
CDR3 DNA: TGTGCCAGCAGGGCAGGGGGCTGGCAGACTGAAGCTTTCTTT

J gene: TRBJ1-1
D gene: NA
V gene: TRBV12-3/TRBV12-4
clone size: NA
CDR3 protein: CASSLGGVTEAFF
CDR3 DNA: TGTGCCAGCAGTTTAGGGGGGGTAACTGAAGCTTTCTTT

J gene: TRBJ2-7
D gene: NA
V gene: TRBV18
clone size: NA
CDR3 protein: CASSPPALGYEQYF
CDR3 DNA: TGTGCCAGCTCACCACCGGCGCTAGGTTACGAGCAGTACTTC

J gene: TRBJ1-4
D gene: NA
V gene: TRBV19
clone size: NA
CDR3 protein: CGNTSGHSEEKLFF
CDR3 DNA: TGTGGCAACACATCGGGACATTCGGAAGAAAAACTGTTTTTT

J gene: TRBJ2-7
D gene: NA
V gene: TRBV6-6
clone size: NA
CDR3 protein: CASSYSDSSYEQYF
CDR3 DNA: TGTGCCAGCAGTTACTCCGACAGCTCCTACGAGCAGTACTTC

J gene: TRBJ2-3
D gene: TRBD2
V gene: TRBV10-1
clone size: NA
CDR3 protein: CASSESLAGGLSTDTQYF
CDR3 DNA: TGCGCCAGCAGTGAGTCACTAGCGGGGGGCCTAAGCACAGATACGCAGTATTTT

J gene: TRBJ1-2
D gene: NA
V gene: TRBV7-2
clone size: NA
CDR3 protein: CASSILRYGYTF
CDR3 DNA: TGTGCCAGCAGCATCTTGCGCTATGGCTACACCTTC

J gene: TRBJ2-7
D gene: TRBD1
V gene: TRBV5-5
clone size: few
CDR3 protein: CASSSGQGDYEQYF
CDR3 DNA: TGTGCCAGCAGCTCGGGACAGGGAGACTACGAGCAGTACTTC

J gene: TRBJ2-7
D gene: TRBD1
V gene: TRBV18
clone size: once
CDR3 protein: CASSPGFEDRGESSYEQYF
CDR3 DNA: TGTGCCAGCTCACCAGGGTTCGAGGACAGGGGTGAGTCGTCCTACGAGCAGTACTTC

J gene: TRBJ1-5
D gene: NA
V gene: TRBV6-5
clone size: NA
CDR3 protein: CASRLTRYSNQPQHF
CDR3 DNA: TGTGCCAGCAGGCTGACACGTTATAGCAATCAGCCCCAGCATTTT

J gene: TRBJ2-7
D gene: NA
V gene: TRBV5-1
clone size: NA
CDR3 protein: CASSLGGPLTEQYF
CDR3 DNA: TGCGCCAGCAGCTTGGGGGGGCCCCTCACCGAGCAGTACTTC

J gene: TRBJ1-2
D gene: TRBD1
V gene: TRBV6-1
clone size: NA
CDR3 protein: CASSEAGTGAAYGYTF
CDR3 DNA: TGTGCCAGCAGTGAAGCAGGGACAGGGGCTGCCTATGGCTACACCTTC

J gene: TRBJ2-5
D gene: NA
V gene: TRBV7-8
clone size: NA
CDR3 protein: CASSLVGGDQETQYF
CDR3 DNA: TGTGCCAGCAGCCTCGTGGGAGGAGATCAAGAGACCCAGTACTTC

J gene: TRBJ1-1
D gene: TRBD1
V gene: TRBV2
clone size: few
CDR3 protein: CASIPGDRAPNTEAFF
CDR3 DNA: TGTGCCAGCATACCTGGCGACAGGGCGCCGAACACTGAAGCTTTCTTT

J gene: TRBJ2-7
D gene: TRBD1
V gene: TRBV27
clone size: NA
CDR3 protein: CASGDRGYEQYF
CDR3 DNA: TGTGCCAGCGGGGACAGGGGCTACGAGCAGTACTTC

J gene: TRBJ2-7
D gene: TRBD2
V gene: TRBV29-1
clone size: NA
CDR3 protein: CSVTSGLASYYEQYF
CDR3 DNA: TGCAGCGTAACTTCTGGACTAGCGAGCTACTACGAGCAGTACTTC

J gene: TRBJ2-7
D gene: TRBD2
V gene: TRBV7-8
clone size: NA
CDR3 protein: CASGLAGYYEQYF
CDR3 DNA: TGTGCCAGCGGACTAGCGGGCTACTACGAGCAGTACTTC

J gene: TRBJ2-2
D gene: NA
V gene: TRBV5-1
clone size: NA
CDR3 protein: CASSLGRDTGELFF
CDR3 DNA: TGCGCCAGCAGCTTGGGGCGGGACACCGGGGAGCTGTTTTTT

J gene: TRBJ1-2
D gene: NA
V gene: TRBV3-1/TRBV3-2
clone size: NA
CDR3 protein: CASSPRGGAEGYTF
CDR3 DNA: TGTGCCAGCAGCCCCCGGGGGGGGGCGGAAGGCTACACCTTC

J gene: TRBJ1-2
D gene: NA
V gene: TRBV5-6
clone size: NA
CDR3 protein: CASSLVGRGYGYTF
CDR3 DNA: TGTGCCAGCAGCTTGGTGGGGAGGGGCTATGGCTACACCTTC

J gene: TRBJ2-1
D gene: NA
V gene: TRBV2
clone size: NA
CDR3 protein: CASSEGRQVLYNEQFF
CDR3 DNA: TGTGCCAGCAGTGAAGGGCGACAGGTACTATACAATGAGCAGTTCTTC

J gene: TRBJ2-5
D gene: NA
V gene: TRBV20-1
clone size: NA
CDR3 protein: CSASKVRGQETQYF
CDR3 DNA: TGCAGTGCTAGTAAGGTCAGGGGCCAAGAGACCCAGTACTTC

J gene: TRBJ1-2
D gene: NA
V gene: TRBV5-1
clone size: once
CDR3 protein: CASSLAGARGYGYTF
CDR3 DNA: TGCGCCAGCAGCTTGGCAGGGGCGCGAGGCTATGGCTACACCTTC

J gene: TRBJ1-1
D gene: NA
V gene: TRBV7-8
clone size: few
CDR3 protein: CASSLVEEGITEAFF
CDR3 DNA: TGTGCCAGCAGCTTAGTTGAGGAGGGGATCACTGAAGCTTTCTTT

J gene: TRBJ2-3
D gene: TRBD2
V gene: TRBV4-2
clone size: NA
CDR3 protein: CASSQWGLAASTDTQYF
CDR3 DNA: TGTGCCAGCAGCCAATGGGGACTAGCGGCTAGCACAGATACGCAGTATTTT

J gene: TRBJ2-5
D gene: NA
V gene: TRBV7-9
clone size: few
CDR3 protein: CASSFSGLSETQYF
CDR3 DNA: TGTGCCAGCAGCTTTTCGGGTCTATCGGAGACCCAGTACTTC

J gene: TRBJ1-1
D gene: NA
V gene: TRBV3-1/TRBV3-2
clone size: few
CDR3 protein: CASSPWEGGTEAFF
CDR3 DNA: TGTGCCAGCAGCCCATGGGAGGGCGGGACTGAAGCTTTCTTT

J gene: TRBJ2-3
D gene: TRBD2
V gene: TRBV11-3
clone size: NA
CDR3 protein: CASSLDGRAGLDTQYF
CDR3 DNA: TGTGCCAGCAGCTTAGACGGGAGGGCCGGTCTGGATACGCAGTATTTT

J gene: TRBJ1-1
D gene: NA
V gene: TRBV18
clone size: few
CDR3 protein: CASSEEQVNTEAFF
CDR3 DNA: TGTGCCAGCTCAGAGGAACAAGTGAACACTGAAGCTTTCTTT

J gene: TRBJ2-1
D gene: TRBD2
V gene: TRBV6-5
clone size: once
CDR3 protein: CASRSIALADNEQFF
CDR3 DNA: TGTGCCAGCAGAAGTATAGCGCTAGCGGACAATGAGCAGTTCTTC

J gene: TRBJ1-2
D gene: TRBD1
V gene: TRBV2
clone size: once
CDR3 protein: CASSDRGRPGYTF
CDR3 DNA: TGTGCCAGCAGCGACAGGGGGCGGCCTGGCTACACCTTC

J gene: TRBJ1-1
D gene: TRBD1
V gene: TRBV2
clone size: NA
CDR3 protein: CAIVTGVRTEAFF
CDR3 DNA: TGTGCCATCGTTACAGGGGTACGAACTGAAGCTTTCTTT

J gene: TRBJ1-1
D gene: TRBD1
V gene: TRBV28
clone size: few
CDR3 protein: CASSLIGGARESEAEAFF
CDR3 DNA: TGTGCCAGCAGTTTAATAGGGGGCGCACGGGAATCTGAGGCTGAAGCTTTCTTT

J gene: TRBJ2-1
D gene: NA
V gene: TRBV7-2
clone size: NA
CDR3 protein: CASSSRLGEQFF
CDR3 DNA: TGTGCCAGCAGCTCCCGACTAGGTGAGCAGTTCTTC

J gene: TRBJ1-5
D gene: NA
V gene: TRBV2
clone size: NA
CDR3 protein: CASRAREGSSNQPQHF
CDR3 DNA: TGTGCCAGCAGGGCCCGGGAGGGTTCAAGCAATCAGCCCCAGCATTTT

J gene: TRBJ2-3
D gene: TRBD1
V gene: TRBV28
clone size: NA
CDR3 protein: CASSTRQGSGDTQYF
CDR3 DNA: TGTGCCAGCAGCACCCGACAGGGGTCTGGAGATACGCAGTATTTT

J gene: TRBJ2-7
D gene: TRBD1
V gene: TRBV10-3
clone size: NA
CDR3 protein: CAITTGQGSYEQYF
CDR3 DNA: TGTGCCATTACAACGGGACAGGGCTCCTACGAGCAGTACTTC